Sequencing of this T cell receptor beta chain was carried out in a study of identical twins (dated by TCRdb to 2016 to 2017). Notes on the research overall: TCR alpha and beta repertoires from monozygotic twins, unrelated adults of various ages and cord blood were deep-sequenced to test whether fetal clonotypes persist. Replicate twin experiments were performed at different times using different library preparation protocols to rule out contamination.

Library preparation was by 5' RACE. Sequencing was performed on an Illumina HiSeq 2000. Template switching introduced a universal primer binding site; the final cDNA contained a unique molecular identifier, enabling accurate counting of TCR cDNA molecules. Specific primers in the conserved constant-segment region were used to synthesize first-strand cDNA for TCR alpha and beta chains. To control for contamination, every cDNA library carried two barcodes: a SMART-Mk sample barcode plus Illumina barcodes. TruSeq adapter sequences and Illumina sample barcodes were added in two successive PCR steps. The TCR alpha and beta cDNA libraries were sequenced on the Illumina HiSeq platform using custom primers. The paper's processing steps were these. MiGEC was used to process raw reads and extract unique molecular identifiers, and MiXCR was used to find CDR3 positions. Recombination models were inferred per individual with the repgenHMM and IGoR tools using an EM algorithm. The tcR package in R was used for shared clonotype analysis, with sharing normalized by the product of cloneset sizes. To study raw recombination without the effects of thymic and clonal selection, out-of-frame nonproductive sequences were analyzed. TCRdb passed the public sequencing reads through fastp at Q25 and MiXCR, retaining productive beta sequences. CDR3 protein duplicates are merged, each entry listing the most common genes and DNA. These V and J calls originate from TCRdb's pipeline instead of the authors' own analysis. The sample profile shows 400,000 to 500,000 distinct CDR3 sequences; about a fifth of them were found once. The ten largest account for roughly an eighth of the sample.

Many counts were recorded for this clonotype. Its antigen remains unidentified. Per-base qualities were not stored, and no clone one base away is much larger. Findings and caveats that apply to the study as a whole: Abundant cord blood beta clonotypes carried fewer insertions; young adult naive repertoires showed a weaker similar trend, while memory repertoires showed none. Because the same donors could not be followed over many years, conclusions were based on cross-sectional statistical analysis. Zero-insertion analyses could be partly confounded by invariant T cells such as MAIT and iNKT, although diverse VJ usage argued against such confounding for most clonotypes. In monozygotic twins, recombination models systematically underestimated out-of-frame TCR alpha sharing, but the models matched the sharing seen between unrelated individuals. Out-of-frame TCR alpha sequences shared between twins showed an excess of low generation-probability sequences compared with coincidental sharing between unrelated individuals. A weaker excess of twin sharing was found in beta out-of-frame sequences because the signal-to-noise ratio was lowered by fewer shared sequences.

Trimming takes 6 bases from V and 7 bases from J, and the germline ends sit 10 bases apart. Counted from cysteine to phenylalanine, this CDR3 has 12 amino acids. Just CDR3 DNA is preserved here, 36 bases in frame from base 1. All donors were healthy Caucasians. The researchers also sequenced three unrelated adults who were not twins: a male aged 18 to 29, a male aged 50 to 60, and a female aged 50 to 60. Miltenyi CD45RO+ enrichment and human naive T-cell isolation kits were used to isolate memory (CD45RO+) and naive T cells from PBMC. This receptor was obtained from a man in his fifties or sixties in good health. Material for sequencing was naive T cells sorted from blood. The meaning of the sample's cell subset or site label: cells isolated with a human naive T-cell isolation kit. The V gene is TRBV12-3 or TRBV12-4 and the J gene is TRBJ2-1, with the D gene uncertain. The bases read TGTGCCAGCAGCCTCCATAATAATGAGCAGTTCTTC. Translated, this is CASSLHNNEQFF.